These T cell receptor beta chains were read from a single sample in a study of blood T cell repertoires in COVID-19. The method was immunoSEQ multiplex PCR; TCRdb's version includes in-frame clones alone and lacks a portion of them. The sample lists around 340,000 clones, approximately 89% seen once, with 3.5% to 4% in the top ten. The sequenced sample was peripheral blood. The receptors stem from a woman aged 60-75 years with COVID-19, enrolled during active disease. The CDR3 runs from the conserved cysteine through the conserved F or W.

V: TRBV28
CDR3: CASSLFGAGEFGYTF

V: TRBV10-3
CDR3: CAISESTADTQYF

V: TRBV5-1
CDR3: CASSFGAQGAGQPQHF

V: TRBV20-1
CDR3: CSASRGTPIYEQYF

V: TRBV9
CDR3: CASSPDRGQRFNSPLHF

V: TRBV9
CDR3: CASSSRTSLDNEQFF

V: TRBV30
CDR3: CAWEEGSGYTF

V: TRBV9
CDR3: CASSVVAERSEAFF

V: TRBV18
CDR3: CASSPLETSGEAQYF

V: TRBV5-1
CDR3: CASSSGHNYNSPLHF

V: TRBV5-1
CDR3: CASRDSAYNEQFF

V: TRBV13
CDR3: CASSGQGRIGTDTQYF

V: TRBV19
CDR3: CASSTLGQGAGASTDTQYF

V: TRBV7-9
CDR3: CASSLAGQHGYTF

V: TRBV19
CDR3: CASSIVLTQETQYF

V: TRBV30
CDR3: CAWSAPRTANYGYTF

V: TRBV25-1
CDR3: CASSAPGTGGSGYTF

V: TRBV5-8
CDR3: CASSPRLGSPSLNTEAFF

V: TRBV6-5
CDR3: CASSYSGRGGGYEQYF

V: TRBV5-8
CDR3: CASSLAKQKNQPQHF

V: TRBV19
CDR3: CASSIGTNSNQPQHF

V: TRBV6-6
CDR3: CASTSDRGVGYEQYF